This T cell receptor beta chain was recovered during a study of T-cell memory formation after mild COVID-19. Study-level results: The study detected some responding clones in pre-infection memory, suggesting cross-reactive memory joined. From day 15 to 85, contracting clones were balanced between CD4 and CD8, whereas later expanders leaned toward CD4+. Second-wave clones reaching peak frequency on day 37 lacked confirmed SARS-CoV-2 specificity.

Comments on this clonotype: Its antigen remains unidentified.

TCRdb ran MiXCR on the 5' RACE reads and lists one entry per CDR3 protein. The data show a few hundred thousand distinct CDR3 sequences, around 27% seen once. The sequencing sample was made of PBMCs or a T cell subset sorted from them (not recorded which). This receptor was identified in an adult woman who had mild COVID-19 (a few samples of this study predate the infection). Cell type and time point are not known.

CDR3 residues: CASSAHPGRDNGYTF. CDR3 DNA sequence: TGTGCCAGCAGCGCGCACCCGGGCAGGGACAATGGCTACACCTTC. The V call is TRBV9, the J call TRBJ1-2; tentative D call: TRBD1 (6 bases). Germline-derived CDR1 and CDR2 are SGDLS and YYNGEE. The CDR3 length is 15 residues. V lost 3 bases and J 6 bases, leaving 18 bases between the germline ends.